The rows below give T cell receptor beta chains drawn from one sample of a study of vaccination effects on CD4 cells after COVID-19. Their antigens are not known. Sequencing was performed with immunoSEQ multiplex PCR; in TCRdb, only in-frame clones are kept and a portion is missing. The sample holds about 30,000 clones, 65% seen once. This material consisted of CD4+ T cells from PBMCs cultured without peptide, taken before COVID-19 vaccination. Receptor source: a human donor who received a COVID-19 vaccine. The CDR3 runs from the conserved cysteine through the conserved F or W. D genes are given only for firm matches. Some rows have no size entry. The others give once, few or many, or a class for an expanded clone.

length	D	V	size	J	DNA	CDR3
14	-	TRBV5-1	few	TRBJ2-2	TGCGCCAGCAGCGAAATCGAGGGAACCGGGGAGCTGTTTTTT	CASSEIEGTGELFF
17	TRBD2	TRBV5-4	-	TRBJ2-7	TGTGCCAGCAGCCCCGGGACTAGCGGGGCGTACTCCTACGAGCAGTACTTC	CASSPGTSGAYSYEQYF
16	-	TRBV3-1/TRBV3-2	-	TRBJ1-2	TGTGCCAGCAGCCAGGGCCAGGTCGGACCTAACTATGGCTACACCTTC	CASSQGQVGPNYGYTF
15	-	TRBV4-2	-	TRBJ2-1	TGTGCCAGCAGCCAAGGGACAACCACCTACAATGAGCAGTTCTTC	CASSQGTTTYNEQFF
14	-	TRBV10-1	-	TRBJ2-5	TGCGCCAGCTCCATGCAGGGCGTCCAAGAGACCCAGTACTTC	CASSMQGVQETQYF
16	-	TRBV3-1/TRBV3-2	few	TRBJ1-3	TGTGCCAGCAGCCAAGGGGTCCTTCGAAATGGAAACACCATATATTTT	CASSQGVLRNGNTIYF
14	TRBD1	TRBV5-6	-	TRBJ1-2	TGTGCCAGCAGCAATGGGACAGGGCCTTATGGCTACACCTTC	CASSNGTGPYGYTF
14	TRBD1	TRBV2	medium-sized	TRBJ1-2	TGTGCCAGCAGGGCCGACAGGGGGTACTATGGCTACACCTTC	CASRADRGYYGYTF
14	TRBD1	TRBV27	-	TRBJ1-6	TGTGCCAGCACTTGGACAGGGGCAAATTCACCCCTCCACTTT	CASTWTGANSPLHF
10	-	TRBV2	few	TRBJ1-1	TGTGCCAGCAGCTACAGGGATGCTTTCTTT	CASSYRDAFF
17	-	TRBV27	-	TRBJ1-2	TGTGCCAGCGGTGCCGCCTATGGGGCAGGATATTCTTATGGCTACACCTTC	CASGAAYGAGYSYGYTF
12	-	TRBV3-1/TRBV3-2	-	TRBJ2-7	TGTGCCAGCAGCCAAGAATGGAACGAGCAGTACTTC	CASSQEWNEQYF
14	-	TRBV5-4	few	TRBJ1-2	TGTGCCAGCAGCCCCAGGACGGGACTCCGGGGCTACACCTTC	CASSPRTGLRGYTF
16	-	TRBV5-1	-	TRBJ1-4	TGCGCCAGCAGCCGGACGGCCTTTGCAACTAATGAAAAACTGTTTTTT	CASSRTAFATNEKLFF
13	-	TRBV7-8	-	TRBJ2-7	TGTGCCAGCAGCCCGACAGCCCGCTACGAGCAGTACTTC	CASSPTARYEQYF
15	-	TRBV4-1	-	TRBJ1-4	TGCGCCAGCAGCCAAGATCCAGTGTTTTGGGAAAAACTGTTTTTT	CASSQDPVFWEKLFF
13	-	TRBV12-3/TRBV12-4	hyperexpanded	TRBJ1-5	TGTGCCAGCAGGCGACGGATTGATCAGCCCCAGCATTTT	CASRRRIDQPQHF
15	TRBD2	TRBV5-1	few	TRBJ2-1	TGCGCCAGCAGCTTCGGAGCGGGGGGGTACAATGAGCAGTTCTTC	CASSFGAGGYNEQFF
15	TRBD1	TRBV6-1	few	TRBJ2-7	TGTGCCAGCAGTGAGTCGACAGGGGGCTCCTACGAGCAGTACTTC	CASSESTGGSYEQYF
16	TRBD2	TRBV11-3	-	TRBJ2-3	TGTGCCAGCAGCTTAGTAATAGCGGGGTTCACAGATACGCAGTATTTT	CASSLVIAGFTDTQYF
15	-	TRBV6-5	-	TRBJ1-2	TGTGCCAGCAGTTACGGGGGACCGCTTAACTATGGCTACACCTTC	CASSYGGPLNYGYTF
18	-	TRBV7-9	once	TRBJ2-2	TGTGCCAGCAGCTTACGGCAGATAGGTAAAAGGAACACCGGGGAGCTGTTTTTT	CASSLRQIGKRNTGELFF
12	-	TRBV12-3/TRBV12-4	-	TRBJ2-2	TGTGCCAGCCACGGGGTAACCGGGGAGCTGTTTTTT	CASHGVTGELFF
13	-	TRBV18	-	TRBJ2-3	TGTGCCAGCTCACCTCAGGGCACAGATACGCAGTATTTT	CASSPQGTDTQYF
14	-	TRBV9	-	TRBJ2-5	TGTGCCAGCAGCCCCCGGCAATTCCAAGAGACCCAGTACTTC	CASSPRQFQETQYF
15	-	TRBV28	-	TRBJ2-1	TGTGCCAGCAGCAAGTACCTGGAGGGGTACAATGAGCAGTTCTTC	CASSKYLEGYNEQFF
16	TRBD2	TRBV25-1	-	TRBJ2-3	TGTGCCAGCAGAATGACTAGCGGGGGGAGCACAGATACGCAGTATTTT	CASRMTSGGSTDTQYF
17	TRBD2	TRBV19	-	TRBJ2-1	TGTGCCAGTAGCCGACCGGGACTAGCGGGGGGGAGGAATGAGCAGTTCTTC	CASSRPGLAGGRNEQFF
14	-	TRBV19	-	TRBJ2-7	TGTGCCAGTAGTATAGATCAGGTCTCCTACGAGCAGTACTTC	CASSIDQVSYEQYF
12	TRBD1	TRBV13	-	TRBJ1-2	TGTGCCAGCAGCCCAACAGGGGACGGCTACACCTTC	CASSPTGDGYTF
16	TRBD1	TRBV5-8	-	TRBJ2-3	TGTGCCAGCAGCTTGGGGACAGGGGTGAGGACAGATACGCAGTATTTT	CASSLGTGVRTDTQYF
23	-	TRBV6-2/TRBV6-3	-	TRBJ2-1	TGTGCCAGCAGCCCCAGTCTGTTGCGGGACCCCCATGGTGTGGGAAGCTCCTACAATGAGCAGTTCTTC	CASSPSLLRDPHGVGSSYNEQFF
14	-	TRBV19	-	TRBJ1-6	TGTGCCAGTACCGCGGCAACATCAAATTCACCCCTCCACTTT	CASTAATSNSPLHF
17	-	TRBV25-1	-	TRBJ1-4	TGTGCCAGCAGTGATAGTCGGTCGGGAGTTGGTAATGAAAAACTGTTTTTT	CASSDSRSGVGNEKLFF
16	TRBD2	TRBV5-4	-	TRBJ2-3	TGTGCCAGCAGCACCAAACCGGGACTAGGTACAGATACGCAGTATTTT	CASSTKPGLGTDTQYF
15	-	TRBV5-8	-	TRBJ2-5	TGTGCCAGCAGCAAAGGGGGTATCCCCAAGGAGACCCAGTACTTC	CASSKGGIPKETQYF
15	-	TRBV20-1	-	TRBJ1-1	TGCAGTGCTAGTGCAGGGGCCGGGGGATACACTGAAGCTTTCTTT	CSASAGAGGYTEAFF
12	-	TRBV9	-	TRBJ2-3	TGTGCCAGCAGGGGGACTTCAGATACGCAGTATTTT	CASRGTSDTQYF
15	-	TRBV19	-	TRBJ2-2	TGTGCCAGTAGGCCCACAGGGGGGGGCACCGGGGAGCTGTTTTTT	CASRPTGGGTGELFF
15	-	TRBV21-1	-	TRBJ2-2	TGTGCCAGCAGCAAAGAAAGGGCGACAGGGTGGGAGCTGTTTTTT	CASSKERATGWELFF
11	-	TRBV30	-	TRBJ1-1	TGTGCCTGGAGCTCTCCCAAGGGAGCTTTCTTT	CAWSSPKGAFF